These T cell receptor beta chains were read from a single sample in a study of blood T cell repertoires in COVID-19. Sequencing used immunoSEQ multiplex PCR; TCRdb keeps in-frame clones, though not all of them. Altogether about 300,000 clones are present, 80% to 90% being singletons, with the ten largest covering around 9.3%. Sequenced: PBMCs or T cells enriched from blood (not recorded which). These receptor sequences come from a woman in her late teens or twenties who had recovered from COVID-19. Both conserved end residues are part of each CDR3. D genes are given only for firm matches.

CASSLIETDTQYF | TRBJ2-3 | TRBV11-1 | NA
CASSQNQGAGELFF | TRBJ2-2 | TRBV3-1/TRBV3-2 | NA
CASSSPPGGYNEQFF | TRBJ2-1 | TRBV6-2/TRBV6-3 | NA
CASSLTAANTGELFF | TRBJ2-2 | TRBV6-2/TRBV6-3 | NA
CASSLTITSARGTDTQYF | TRBJ2-3 | TRBV7-3 | TRBD2
CASSLGPRIISPTDNF | TRBJ1-4 | TRBV5-6 | NA
CASTPYNTGELFF | TRBJ2-2 | TRBV12-3/TRBV12-4 | NA
CAWSVQGAGYGYTF | TRBJ1-2 | TRBV30 | TRBD1
CASSLSGRNTEAFF | TRBJ1-1 | TRBV5-1 | NA
CASSEGQGATEAFF | TRBJ1-1 | TRBV28 | TRBD1
CASSSRQGQTYRNQPQHF | TRBJ1-5 | TRBV28 | TRBD1
CAISEGTPGQPLNTGELFF | TRBJ2-2 | TRBV10-3 | TRBD1
CASSFTGEGNEQFF | TRBJ2-1 | TRBV7-9 | TRBD1
CASSVGATTEAFF | TRBJ1-1 | TRBV9 | NA
CAWNPTGNYEQYF | TRBJ2-7 | TRBV30 | TRBD1
CASSLTSGRMNEQFF | TRBJ2-1 | TRBV5-1 | TRBD2
CASSFWQGGSGYTF | TRBJ1-2 | TRBV7-9 | NA
CASSEVEQMLVF | TRBJ1-4 | TRBV6-1 | NA
CASSYGTGSGSPLHF | TRBJ1-6 | TRBV6-5 | TRBD1
CASSGDRFAGELFF | TRBJ2-2 | TRBV2 | TRBD1
CASSFTMNTEAFF | TRBJ1-1 | TRBV5-6 | NA
CASSPNSRAYEQYF | TRBJ2-7 | TRBV18 | NA
CASSVENAWGRDTQYF | TRBJ2-3 | TRBV9 | NA
CASSSGLGQPQHF | TRBJ1-5 | TRBV12-3/TRBV12-4 | NA
CASRGQFGEAFF | TRBJ1-1 | TRBV19 | NA
CASSLAGAQETQYF | TRBJ2-5 | TRBV6-5 | TRBD2
CASSSGQGKNGYTF | TRBJ1-2 | TRBV2 | TRBD1
CASSSGTENYGYTF | TRBJ1-2 | TRBV6-5 | NA
CASSNNRGETQYF | TRBJ2-5 | TRBV12-3/TRBV12-4 | TRBD1
CASSQGQVAEAFF | TRBJ1-1 | TRBV7-8 | TRBD1
CASKNKRGGSNQPQHF | TRBJ1-5 | TRBV7-3 | NA
CALDADRGLGGELFF | TRBJ2-2 | TRBV30 | TRBD1
CASSQDPGLENTEAFF | TRBJ1-1 | TRBV4-1 | NA
CASSAPSGNEQFF | TRBJ2-1 | TRBV6-6 | NA
CASSRRHAGGGPVGNQPQHF | TRBJ1-5 | TRBV7-9 | NA
CASTTGAEAFF | TRBJ1-1 | TRBV6-5 | TRBD1
CASSLPGSLGEQFF | TRBJ2-1 | TRBV3-1/TRBV3-2 | NA
CAWSVRGHGQPQHF | TRBJ1-5 | TRBV30 | NA
CASSLSVNQPQHF | TRBJ1-5 | TRBV5-1 | NA
CASSPVAGNEQFF | TRBJ2-1 | TRBV7-9 | NA
CASSLIPQETQYF | TRBJ2-5 | TRBV5-5 | NA
CASSYSTGWDGYTF | TRBJ1-2 | TRBV6-5 | TRBD1
CSVGSGGLGNEQFF | TRBJ2-1 | TRBV29-1 | TRBD2
CASRPQGRGNTEAFF | TRBJ1-1 | TRBV27 | NA